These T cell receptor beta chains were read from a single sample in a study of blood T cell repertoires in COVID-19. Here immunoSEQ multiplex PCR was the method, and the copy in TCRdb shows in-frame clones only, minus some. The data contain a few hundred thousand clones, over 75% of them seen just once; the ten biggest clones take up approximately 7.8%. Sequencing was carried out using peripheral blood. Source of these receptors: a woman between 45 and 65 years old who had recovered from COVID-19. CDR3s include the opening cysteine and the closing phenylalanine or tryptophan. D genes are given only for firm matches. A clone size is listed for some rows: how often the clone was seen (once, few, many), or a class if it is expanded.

CDR3aa: CASSLAGEYGYTF; CDR3nt: TGTGCCAGCAGCTTGGCAGGGGAGTATGGCTACACCTTC; j_gene: TRBJ1-2; v_gene: TRBV7-9; d_gene: NA; abundance: NA
CDR3aa: CASSYGRVDQPQHF; CDR3nt: TGTGCCAGCAGTTACGGGAGGGTTGATCAGCCCCAGCATTTT; j_gene: TRBJ1-5; v_gene: TRBV6-6; d_gene: NA; abundance: NA
CDR3aa: CASSLSRGAEQFF; CDR3nt: TGTGCCAGCAGTTTATCTCGGGGAGCTGAGCAGTTCTTC; j_gene: TRBJ2-1; v_gene: TRBV27; d_gene: NA; abundance: NA
CDR3aa: CASRGGVGTEAFF; CDR3nt: TGTGCCAGCAGGGGGGGAGTGGGGACTGAAGCTTTCTTT; j_gene: TRBJ1-1; v_gene: TRBV6-5; d_gene: NA; abundance: few
CDR3aa: CASSVRGNYGYTF; CDR3nt: TGTGCCAGCAGCGTCAGGGGAAACTATGGCTACACCTTC; j_gene: TRBJ1-2; v_gene: TRBV9; d_gene: NA; abundance: NA
CDR3aa: CASSQVRTGIPETQYF; CDR3nt: TGTGCCAGCAGCCAAGTAAGGACAGGGATCCCAGAGACCCAGTACTTC; j_gene: TRBJ2-5; v_gene: TRBV4-2; d_gene: TRBD1; abundance: NA
CDR3aa: CATRAGVNTGELFF; CDR3nt: TGTGCCACCAGGGCAGGGGTGAACACCGGGGAGCTGTTTTTT; j_gene: TRBJ2-2; v_gene: TRBV6-4; d_gene: NA; abundance: NA
CDR3aa: CASSTGQGDNSPLHF; CDR3nt: TGTGCCAGTAGTACGGGACAGGGCGATAATTCACCCCTCCACTTT; j_gene: TRBJ1-6; v_gene: TRBV19; d_gene: TRBD1; abundance: NA
CDR3aa: CASSSNLVSMNTEAFF; CDR3nt: TGTGCCAGCAGCTCTAATCTAGTCTCCATGAACACTGAAGCTTTCTTT; j_gene: TRBJ1-1; v_gene: TRBV7-8; d_gene: NA; abundance: once
CDR3aa: CASSVVEDYGYTF; CDR3nt: TGTGCCAGCAGTGTAGTAGAGGACTATGGCTACACCTTC; j_gene: TRBJ1-2; v_gene: TRBV2; d_gene: NA; abundance: NA
CDR3aa: CASSIRGYKQYF; CDR3nt: TGTGCCAGCAGTATCAGAGGGTACAAGCAGTACTTC; j_gene: TRBJ2-7; v_gene: TRBV28; d_gene: NA; abundance: NA
CDR3aa: CASSLDGTNEKLFF; CDR3nt: TGTGCCAGCAGCTTGGACGGAACTAATGAAAAACTGTTTTTT; j_gene: TRBJ1-4; v_gene: TRBV5-8; d_gene: NA; abundance: NA
CDR3aa: CASSLQGTVQETQYF; CDR3nt: TGTGCCAGCAGTTTACAGGGAACTGTCCAAGAGACCCAGTACTTC; j_gene: TRBJ2-5; v_gene: TRBV6-5; d_gene: NA; abundance: NA
CDR3aa: CASSQVAENTEAFF; CDR3nt: TGTGCCAGCAGCCAAGTAGCCGAGAACACTGAAGCTTTCTTT; j_gene: TRBJ1-1; v_gene: TRBV4-2; d_gene: NA; abundance: NA
CDR3aa: CASSYKGAGNSPLHF; CDR3nt: TGTGCCAGCAGCTACAAGGGGGCGGGGAATTCACCCCTCCACTTT; j_gene: TRBJ1-6; v_gene: TRBV7-2; d_gene: TRBD1; abundance: NA
CDR3aa: CATSRSYTDTQYF; CDR3nt: TGTGCCACCAGCAGGTCGTATACAGATACGCAGTATTTT; j_gene: TRBJ2-3; v_gene: TRBV15; d_gene: NA; abundance: NA
CDR3aa: CASSLVRDRIQPQHF; CDR3nt: TGTGCCAGCAGCTTAGTGCGGGACAGAATTCAGCCCCAGCATTTT; j_gene: TRBJ1-5; v_gene: TRBV7-2; d_gene: TRBD1; abundance: NA
CDR3aa: CASSQVLRGGPDTQYF; CDR3nt: TGTGCCAGCAGCCAAGTTCTAAGGGGGGGCCCAGATACGCAGTATTTT; j_gene: TRBJ2-3; v_gene: TRBV3-1/TRBV3-2; d_gene: NA; abundance: NA